Described below is a single TCR beta chain sequence and its context. The CDR3 spans 13 residues. V shed 5 bases and J shed 2 bases, with 11 bases lying between them. The germline CDR1 and CDR2 sequences are SGHNT and YYREEE (reference sequence). The study ran its PCR with 60 Vbeta and 13 Jbeta primers. Method: immunoSEQ multiplex PCR; TCRdb's copy keeps in-frame clones and lacks some. The data hold tens of thousands of clones, with roughly 79% observed a single time. The source of the sample is a study of cytomegalovirus exposure and HLA in healthy donors. The sample was PBMCs. This chain links TRBV5-4 with TRBJ2-7; TRBD1 might be the D (6 bases). The TCR comes from a male donor in good health and CMV-seronegative. CDR3 DNA sequence: TGTGCCAGCAGTTATACAGGGACCTACGAGCAGTACTTC. This encodes CASSYTGTYEQYF.